One T cell receptor beta chain is described in this entry. Roughly 0.45 to 1 ug RNA was reverse transcribed with random hexamers. An immunoSEQ multiplex PCR amplified TCR beta CDR3 over 54 Vbeta and 13 Jbeta. TCRdb re-called the immunoSEQ multiplex PCR reads through MiXCR, storing one row per CDR3 protein. This table holds about 430,000 distinct CDR3 sequences, approximately 85% found once. This specimen comes from a study of CD8 T cells in Susac syndrome. The CDR3 length is 17 residues. The V segment lost 5 bases and the J segment 6 bases; nucleotides outside the gene matches: 13. Germline CDR1 reads SGHAT; CDR2 reads FQNNGV. The study sequenced TCR beta in blood CD8+ and CD4+ T cells. Relapsing-remitting disease, either stable or active, was present in the treatment-naive patients who were the multiple sclerosis controls. Purification of the CD8+ and CD4+ T cells relied on negative isolation, and TEMRA cells underwent FACS enrichment.

This sequence joins TRBV11-2 and TRBJ2-3, with 11 bases fitting TRBD2. The sample was CD8+ T cells from PBMCs. This clonotype was obtained from a human donor with multiple sclerosis. The CDR3 reads CASSPRLAGMLGDTQYF. The CDR3 DNA follows: TGTGCCAGCAGCCCCAGACTAGCGGGGATGTTAGGGGATACGCAGTATTTT.